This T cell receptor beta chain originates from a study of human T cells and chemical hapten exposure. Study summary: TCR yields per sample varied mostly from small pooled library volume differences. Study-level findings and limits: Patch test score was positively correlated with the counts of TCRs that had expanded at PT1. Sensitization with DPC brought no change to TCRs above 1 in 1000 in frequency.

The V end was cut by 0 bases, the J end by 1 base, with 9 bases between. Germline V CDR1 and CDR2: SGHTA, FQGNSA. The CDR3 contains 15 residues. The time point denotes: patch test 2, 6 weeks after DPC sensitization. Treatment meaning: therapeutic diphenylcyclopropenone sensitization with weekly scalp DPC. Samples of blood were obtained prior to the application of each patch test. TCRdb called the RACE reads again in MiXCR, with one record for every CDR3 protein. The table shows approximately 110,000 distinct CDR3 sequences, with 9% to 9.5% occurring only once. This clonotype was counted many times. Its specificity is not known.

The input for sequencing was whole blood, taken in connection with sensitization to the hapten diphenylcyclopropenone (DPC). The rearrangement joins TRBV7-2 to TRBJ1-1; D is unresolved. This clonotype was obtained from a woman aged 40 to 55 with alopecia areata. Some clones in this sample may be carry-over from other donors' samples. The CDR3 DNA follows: TGTGCCAGCAGCTTAGCGGCCCGGAAGAACACTGAAGCTTTCTTT. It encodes CASSLAARKNTEAFF.